The 27 T cell receptor beta chains presented below share a single source sample, sequenced in a study of blood T cell repertoires in COVID-19. This table comes from immunoSEQ multiplex PCR, and its TCRdb copy is limited to in-frame clones, with some not included. The sample carries 20,000 to 25,000 clones, 81% recorded once. The sequenced sample was peripheral blood. Source of these receptors: a man aged 65-85 years with acute or convalescent COVID-19.

This rearrangement joins TRBV6-6 to TRBJ2-1; 11 nucleotides line up with TRBD1. J was trimmed by 7 bases and V by 0 bases; bases with no gene match: 5. Germline V CDR1 and CDR2: MNHNY, SVGAGI (reference sequence). This CDR3 is 16 amino acids long. The CDR3 nucleotides read TGTGCCAGCAGTTACTCTTGGGACAGGGGGGGAAATGAGCAGTTCTTC. Amino acid sequence: CASSYSWDRGGNEQFF.

J is TRBJ2-6 and V is TRBV5-1, with 9 nucleotides matching TRBD1. The V and J ends lost 4 bases and 0 bases, in that order; junction bases with no gene match: 2. Germline V lookup: CDR1 SGHRS, CDR2 YFSETQ. The CDR3 has 16 amino acids. For the CDR3, the DNA is TGCGCCAGCAGCCCGGACAGGGGCTCTGGGGCCAACGTCCTGACTTTC. Translated: CASSPDRGSGANVLTF.

V is TRBV29-1 and J is TRBJ1-3; the D is unclear. The germline V and J ends were trimmed by 7 bases and 4 bases, with 8 bases remaining between them. The CDR3 length is 11 residues. CDR1 and CDR2 (germline): SQVTM, ANQGSEA. The CDR3 region is CSGTLGNTIYF. Here the CDR3 DNA reads TGCAGCGGTACACTAGGAAACACCATATATTTT.

The table lists this clone with a count of one. The rearrangement joins TRBV3-1 (or the pseudogene TRBV3-2) to TRBJ2-5, with 9 positions matching TRBD1. The germline CDR1 and CDR2 sequences are LGHDT and YNNKEL (reference sequence). V was clipped by 0 bases and J by 5 bases; unmatched bases: 4. The CDR3 has 15 amino acids. Here the CDR3 DNA reads TGTGCCAGCAGCCAAGAGAGGACAGGGGTGGAGACCCAGTACTTC. It encodes CASSQERTGVETQYF.

This chain links TRBV19 with TRBJ1-1, with D uncertain. The CDR3 runs to 13 residues. Germline V gene lookup returns CDR1 LNHDA and CDR2 SQIVND (reference sequence). V was pared by 4 bases and J by 4 bases, with 10 bases between. The CDR3 region is CASSTLRITEAFF. For the CDR3, the DNA is TGTGCCAGTAGTACCCTCAGGATCACTGAAGCTTTCTTT.

The rearrangement uses TRBV4-2 and TRBJ1-1, with a tentative D call TRBD1 (6 bases). There are 16 residues in the CDR3. From germline, CDR1 is LGHNA and CDR2 YNFKEQ. V lost 0 bases and J 1 base, leaving 12 bases between the germline ends. In DNA form, the CDR3 reads TGTGCCAGCAGCCAAGATCCGGGGGGCGGGAACACTGAAGCTTTCTTT. Amino acid sequence: CASSQDPGGGNTEAFF.

This chain joins TRBV5-1 and TRBJ2-3; D is unresolved. This CDR3 comprises 14 residues. Germline assignment: CDR1 SGHRS and CDR2 YFSETQ. Trimming removed 9 bases from V and 0 bases from J, with 14 bases in between. As DNA, the CDR3 is TGCGCCAAGAAGCCGAACGGGAGCACAGATACGCAGTATTTT. Translation gives CAKKPNGSTDTQYF. Based on the CDR3 plus reference TRBV5-1 and TRBJ2-3, the full variable domain is KAGVTQTPRYLIKTRGQQVTLSCSPISGHRSVSWYQQTPGQGLQFLFEYFSETQRNKGNFPGRFSGRQFSNSRSEMNVSTLELGDSALYLCAKKPNGSTDTQYFGPGTRLTVL.

The V gene is TRBV5-6, the J gene TRBJ1-2; TRBD1 matches 8 bases. The junction had 7 bases not matched to a gene; V was cut back by 4 bases and J by 8 bases. The CDR3 has 13 amino acids. Germline V gene lookup returns CDR1 SGHDT and CDR2 YYEEEE. CDR3 sequence reads: CASSLARDRGYTF. For the CDR3, the DNA is TGTGCCAGCAGCCTGGCCCGGGACAGGGGCTACACCTTC.

J is TRBJ2-1 and V is TRBV27, with TRBD2 matching over 7 bases. Trimming took 5 bases from V and 4 from J; bases not matched to a gene: 11. The CDR3 consists of 16 residues. Germline V CDR1 and CDR2: MNHEY, SMNVEV (reference sequence). This chain's CDR3 is CASSPTRASGYNEQFF. The CDR3 region has the DNA TGTGCCAGCAGTCCAACCCGCGCTAGCGGATACAATGAGCAGTTCTTC.

The chain is built from TRBV5-5 and TRBJ1-5, with D unclear. The germline V gene has CDR1 SGHKS and CDR2 YYEKEE (reference sequence). The CDR3 is 13 amino acids. Trimming shortened V by 0 bases and J by 5 bases, and 6 bases separated the two germline ends. The DNA for the CDR3 is TGTGCCAGCAGCTTGGACAGCCATCAGCCCCAGCATTTT. Its translation: CASSLDSHQPQHF.

The V call is TRBV6-5, the J call TRBJ1-4, with a possible D match to TRBD1 (5 bases). Looked up from germline, CDR1 is MNHEY and CDR2 is SVGAGI. V shed 0 bases and J shed 7 bases, with 12 bases lying between them. This CDR3 comprises 15 residues. In DNA, the CDR3 is TGTGCCAGCAGTTACTCACAGAGGGGAGGTGAAAAACTGTTTTTT. Its protein product is CASSYSQRGGEKLFF.

The chain combines TRBV27 with TRBJ2-2; D remains unclear. Germline loops: CDR1 MNHEY, CDR2 SMNVEV (reference sequence). The germline V and J ends were trimmed by 2 bases and 0 bases, with 4 bases remaining between them. The CDR3 sequence is 14 residues long. The CDR3 region is CASSLGPNTGELFF. In nucleotides, the CDR3 is TGTGCCAGCAGTTTAGGGCCGAACACCGGGGAGCTGTTTTTT.

This chain links TRBV7-2 with TRBJ1-6, with D perhaps matching TRBD1 (5 bases). This CDR3 is 15 amino acids long. Germline values: CDR1 SGHTA, CDR2 FQGNSA. V lost 5 bases, J lost 9 bases, and 17 bases lay in between. CDR3 nucleotide sequence: TGTGCCAGCAGCCCCACGGCAGGGTATGGTTCACCCCTCCACTTT. Protein sequence: CASSPTAGYGSPLHF.

V gene TRBV14 combines with J gene TRBJ2-1; maybe TRBD1 (5 bases). Germline loops: CDR1 SGHDN, CDR2 FVKESK. V was clipped by 4 bases and J by 1 base, with 8 bases between them. The CDR3 length is 14 residues. CDR3 residues: CASSRGGSYNEQFF. The CDR3 DNA follows: TGTGCCAGCAGCCGGGGCGGTTCCTACAATGAGCAGTTCTTC.

The chain carries TRBV6-5 and TRBJ1-2; 7 bases are shared with TRBD1. Trimming took 2 bases from V and 4 from J; bases not matched to a gene: 10. The V gene's germline CDR1 is MNHEY and CDR2 SVGAGI. The CDR3 covers 16 residues. The CDR3 region has the DNA TGTGCCAGCAGTTACGACGACAGGGCCCACCTCTATGGCTACACCTTC. Its protein is CASSYDDRAHLYGYTF.

A single count supports this clone. The V and J genes are TRBV12-5 and TRBJ1-1, with D perhaps TRBD1 (5 bases). Germline V gene data show CDR1 as LGHNT and CDR2 as FRNRAP. The V gene lost 6 bases and the J gene lost 3 bases, with 20 bases spanning the gap. CDR3 size: 16 residues. In DNA, the CDR3 is TGTGCTAGTGGATCTGGGACCCGGGGGGAGGACACTGAAGCTTTCTTT. Translated, it gives CASGSGTRGEDTEAFF.

J is TRBJ2-7 and V is TRBV2; D possibly corresponds to TRBD1 (6 bases). Germline lookup yields CDR1 SNHLY and CDR2 FYNNEI. V gave up 7 bases and J gave up 1 base, with 17 bases separating them. The CDR3 runs 15 residues. CDR3 loop: CASILGAGDSYEQYF. The CDR3 nucleotides are TGTGCCAGCATCCTGGGGGCAGGCGATTCCTACGAGCAGTACTTC.

The chain has TRBV30 and TRBJ2-4; D gene ambiguous. CDR1 is GTSNPN and CDR2 is SVGIG in the germline V gene (reference sequence). The CDR3 extends over 14 amino acids. V was clipped by 0 bases and J by 0 bases, with 6 bases between them. The CDR3 reads CAWSVRGAKNIQYF. Written as DNA, the CDR3 is TGTGCCTGGAGTGTACGCGGAGCCAAAAACATTCAGTACTTC.

The chain recombines TRBV5-4 with TRBJ2-2, with 7 bases matching TRBD1. After removal of 4 bases from V and 5 bases from J, the junction contained 5 bases not matched to a gene. Germline CDR1 reads SGHNT; CDR2 reads YYREEE (reference sequence). This CDR3 has 14 amino acids. The DNA for the CDR3 is TGTGCCAGCAGCCCGGGACAGAAGACCGGGGAGCTGTTTTTT. The encoded protein is CASSPGQKTGELFF.

The V gene is TRBV10-3, the J gene TRBJ1-6, with 7 bases matching TRBD1. This CDR3 spans 14 amino acids. V lost 4 bases and J lost 5; bases outside the gene matches: 2. CDR1 is ENHRY, CDR2 SYGVKD, per germline. CDR3 sequence reads: CAISGDSNNSPLHF. The DNA for the CDR3 is TGTGCCATCAGTGGGGACAGCAATAATTCACCCCTCCACTTT.

This chain connects TRBV30 to TRBJ2-1, with TRBD2 matching over 16 bases. The CDR3 extends over 16 amino acids. The junction had 7 bases not matched to a gene; V was cut back by 1 base and J by 10 bases. Germline V gene data show CDR1 as GTSNPN and CDR2 as SVGIG (reference sequence). CDR3 region: CAWSAGLAGGGGEQFF. Written as DNA, the CDR3 is TGTGCCTGGAGTGCGGGACTAGCGGGAGGGGGCGGAGAGCAGTTCTTC.

V is TRBV23-1 and J is TRBJ2-1; 9 bases map to TRBD1. TRBV23-1 is placed among ORFs of uncertain function. This CDR3 region has 17 residues. V was pared by 4 bases and J by 0 bases, with 7 bases of the junction left unmatched. CDR3 DNA sequence: TGCGCCAGCAGTCCGGGACAGGGAGGGGCCTCCTACAATGAGCAGTTCTTC. Residues: CASSPGQGGASYNEQFF.

This rearrangement joins TRBV7-8 to TRBJ1-4; D not resolved. V lost 5 bases and J lost 0, with 10 bases in between. Germline CDR1 and CDR2: SGHVS and FQNEAQ. CDR3 length: 15 residues. CDR3 residues: CASSPLGATNEKLFF. CDR3 bases: TGTGCCAGCAGCCCCTTAGGAGCAACTAATGAAAAACTGTTTTTT.

This rearrangement joins TRBV2 to TRBJ2-2; 8 bases match TRBD1. This CDR3 region has 13 residues. CDR1 is SNHLY and CDR2 is FYNNEI in the germline V gene. V was clipped by 6 bases and J by 7 bases; unmatched bases: 4. CDR3 DNA sequence: TGTGCCAGCAGAGACAGGGGAATCGGGGAGCTGTTTTTT. This codes for CASRDRGIGELFF. The variable domain in full, with the rest retrieved from reference TRBV2 and TRBJ2-2, is EPEVTQTPSHQVTQMGQEVILRCVPISNHLYFYWYRQILGQKVEFLVSFYNNEISEKSEIFDDQFSVERPDGSNFTLKIRSTKLEDSAMYFCASRDRGIGELFFGEGSRLTVL.

The genes are TRBV5-1 and TRBJ1-2, with D maybe TRBD1 (5 bases). CDR1 SGHRS and CDR2 YFSETQ come from the germline V gene. There are 15 residues in the CDR3. The V end lost 4 bases, the J end lost 6 bases, and 19 bases lay between the germline ends. The CDR3 is CASSAVATDGDGYTF. The CDR3, as DNA: TGCGCCAGCAGCGCCGTCGCGACAGACGGCGATGGCTACACCTTC.

The rearrangement links TRBV10-1 to TRBJ1-1; 8 positions agree with TRBD1. The ends lost 3 bases at V and 5 bases at J; junction bases unmatched: 8. Per germline, CDR1 WNHNN and CDR2 SYGVQD (reference sequence). The CDR3 loop spans 15 amino acids. This CDR3 reads CASSDTQGATTEAFF. The CDR3 region has the DNA TGCGCCAGCAGTGACACTCAGGGGGCGACGACTGAAGCTTTCTTT.

V usage is TRBV7-2 and J usage is TRBJ2-5, with 7 bases fitting TRBD2. CDR3 length equals 14 residues. Germline loops: CDR1 SGHTA, CDR2 FQGNSA. Losses at the gene ends were 3 bases for V and 5 bases for J; bases not matched to a gene: 6. CDR3 sequence: CASSFGGSGETQYF. CDR3 DNA sequence: TGTGCCAGCAGCTTCGGCGGGAGCGGGGAGACCCAGTACTTC.